This T cell receptor (beta chain) was sequenced for a study of CD8+CD57+ T cells in acquired aplastic anemia. Genomic DNA served as template for TCR beta VDJ and CDR3 profiling. Each CDR3 protein is one row after TCRdb ran MiXCR on the reads. The table includes fewer than 250,000 distinct CDR3 sequences, around 50% detected once. Broader study findings: The same twenty-nine CD8+ CDR3 sequences occurred in patients and in controls. Simpson's diversity of CD8+ cells was not significantly different in patients compared with controls.

Before being chosen for sequencing, patients had shown CD8+CD57+ cell expansion by flow cytometry. To note about this clonotype: Its matching antigen is unknown.

Sequencing was carried out using sorted CD4+, CD8+, or CD8+CD57+ T cells (not recorded which) from PBMCs. This clonotype was sampled from a human donor with aplastic anemia.

CDR3 sequence: CASSVQRGDADTQYF. The CDR3 DNA reads as TGTGCCAGCAGTGTGCAGAGGGGGGACGCAGATACGCAGTATTTT. The chain recombines TRBV2 with TRBJ2-3; either TRBD1 or TRBD2 may fit D (6 bases each). Trimming stripped 4 bases from V and 4 bases from J, with 15 bases between. The CDR3 covers 15 residues. Germline V gene lookup returns CDR1 SNHLY and CDR2 FYNNEI.